The rows below give T cell receptor beta chains drawn from one sample of a study of siplizumab effects on memory and regulatory T cells. Profiling relied on immunoSEQ multiplex PCR, and the TCRdb table lists in-frame clones only, not all of them. The sample contains some 100,000 clones, 94% of which appear only once. Sequenced: Tregs sorted from blood. Receptor source: a human donor in good health. Each CDR3 is given with its conserved first and last residue. Fields, in order: clone size, V gene, J gene, D gene, CDR3 DNA, CDR3 protein. D genes are given only for firm matches. Clone size appears in some rows only: once, few, many, or a class for an expanded clone.

once	TRBV11-1	TRBJ2-1	.	TGTGCCAGCAGCCCCTTTGGCAATGAGCAGTTCTTC	CASSPFGNEQFF
.	TRBV5-1	TRBJ1-5	TRBD1	TGCGCCAGCAGCACCGGGACAGGGCAAGGGCAGCCCCAGCATTTT	CASSTGTGQGQPQHF
.	TRBV29-1	TRBJ2-7	TRBD2	TGCAGCGTTGGGACTAGCGGGAGCGGCGAGCAGTACTTC	CSVGTSGSGEQYF
.	TRBV30	TRBJ1-6	.	TGTGCCTGGAGAAAATCGCCGTCGAGCTCCTATAATTCACCCCTCCACTTT	CAWRKSPSSSYNSPLHF
.	TRBV5-5	TRBJ2-7	.	TGTGCCAGCAGCTTGGCAGGGACCCCCTACGAGCAGTACTTC	CASSLAGTPYEQYF
.	TRBV28	TRBJ1-1	TRBD1	TGTGCCAGCAGGCCGGGACAGCAGAACACTGAAGCTTTCTTT	CASRPGQQNTEAFF
.	TRBV14	TRBJ1-1	.	TGTGCCAGCAGCCAAGTCTGGAGTTCGGTCACTGAAGCTTTCTTT	CASSQVWSSVTEAFF
.	TRBV5-1	TRBJ2-6	.	TGCGCCAGCAGCTTGTTCTCCGGCCAGTCTGGGGCCAACGTCCTGACTTTC	CASSLFSGQSGANVLTF
.	TRBV6-6	TRBJ2-7	.	TGTGCCAGCAGTTACGACCCCTACGAGCAGTACTTC	CASSYDPYEQYF
.	TRBV19	TRBJ2-2	TRBD2	TGTGCCAGCGAACGGCTAGCGGGCTCCTGGACCGGGGAGCTGTTTTTT	CASERLAGSWTGELFF
.	TRBV29-1	TRBJ1-1	.	TGCAGCGTTATGCAGGCGGTCGAAGCTTTCTTT	CSVMQAVEAFF
.	TRBV5-1	TRBJ2-1	.	TGCGCCAGCAGCTTGGTGAGGCCATTCAGGGAGCAGTTCTTC	CASSLVRPFREQFF
.	TRBV28	TRBJ2-3	TRBD2	TGTGCCAGCAGTTTATCGACACTAGCGGGAGCCACAGATACGCAGTATTTT	CASSLSTLAGATDTQYF
once	TRBV7-3	TRBJ2-2	.	TGTGCCAGCAGCGACAGGTTCACCGGGGAGCTGTTTTTT	CASSDRFTGELFF
.	TRBV6-6	TRBJ1-3	.	TGTGCCAGCAGTACCGGGCAGCTCTCTGGAAACACCATATATTTT	CASSTGQLSGNTIYF
.	TRBV18	TRBJ1-2	.	TGTGCCAGCTCACCCCGGCCAGGAGACTATGGCTACACCTTC	CASSPRPGDYGYTF
.	TRBV28	TRBJ2-7	.	TGTGCCAGCATGGGGACCGGACGGGATCACTTC	CASMGTGRDHF
.	TRBV14	TRBJ1-1	.	TGTGCCAGCAGCCAAGTCCCCCCTGAAGCTTTCTTT	CASSQVPPEAFF
.	TRBV27	TRBJ2-7	.	TGTGCCAGCAGTCCTCACCCCCCTGAGGGGTCCTACGAGCAGTACTTC	CASSPHPPEGSYEQYF
.	TRBV10-3	TRBJ2-3	.	TGTGCCTCCCGGGCAGCTAGCACAGATACGCAGTATTTT	CASRAASTDTQYF
.	TRBV2	TRBJ1-4	.	TGTGCCAGCAGCGAAGGCAGACATTCAACTAATGAAAAACTGTTTTTT	CASSEGRHSTNEKLFF
.	TRBV21-1	TRBJ1-1	.	TGTGCCAGCAGCACCTTCATGAACACTGAAGCTTTCTTT	CASSTFMNTEAFF
.	TRBV27	TRBJ1-5	TRBD1	TGTGCCAGCAGGCCCCCGGGACAGGGGGTTCTTTATAGCAATCAGCCCCAGCATTTT	CASRPPGQGVLYSNQPQHF
once	TRBV29-1	TRBJ1-2	TRBD1	TGCAGCGTTCCGGCCGGACAGGACTTCTATGGCTACACCTTC	CSVPAGQDFYGYTF
.	TRBV27	TRBJ2-3	.	TGTGCCAGCAGTTTAATACCCGTTAGGAACACAGATACGCAGTATTTT	CASSLIPVRNTDTQYF
.	TRBV4-1	TRBJ2-7	TRBD2	TGCGCCAGCAGCCTACGGGGACTAGCCAACTACGAGCAGTACTTC	CASSLRGLANYEQYF
once	TRBV11-1	TRBJ2-5	.	TGTGCCAGCAGCCCAGAGATCACGTACCAAGAGACCCAGTACTTC	CASSPEITYQETQYF
.	TRBV15	TRBJ2-6	.	TGTGCCACCAGCAGAGATAGGGCAGGGAATCCTGGGGCCAACGTCCTGACTTTC	CATSRDRAGNPGANVLTF
.	TRBV19	TRBJ2-7	TRBD1	TGTGCCAGTAGTATAATGACAGGGCGGTCCTACGAGCAGTACTTC	CASSIMTGRSYEQYF
.	TRBV4-1	TRBJ2-5	TRBD2	TGCGCCAGCAGCCGCGGACTAGCGGGAGGGCCAGAGGAGACCCAGTACTTC	CASSRGLAGGPEETQYF
.	TRBV13	TRBJ1-1	.	TGTGCCAGCAGGTCGGGGAAACGGCGTTACACTGAAGCTTTCTTT	CASRSGKRRYTEAFF
.	TRBV5-1	TRBJ1-6	TRBD1	TGCGCCAGCAAGACCGGGACAGAAAATTCACCCCTCCACTTT	CASKTGTENSPLHF
.	TRBV7-2	TRBJ2-7	TRBD2	TGTGCCAGCAGACCAAGCGGGAGGGCCTTCTACGAGCAGTACTTC	CASRPSGRAFYEQYF
.	TRBV2	TRBJ2-1	.	TGTGCCAGCAGTGATTGGCTAGCAGGGAGCAATGAGCAGTTCTTC	CASSDWLAGSNEQFF
.	TRBV28	TRBJ2-2	.	TGTGCCAGCAGTTTACCTTACACCGGGGAGCTGTTTTTT	CASSLPYTGELFF
.	TRBV18	TRBJ1-2	.	TGTGCCAGCAGCGAGGGGTTTGACTATGGCTACACCTTC	CASSEGFDYGYTF
once	TRBV2	TRBJ1-5	.	TGTGCCAGCAGCGAAACCGGGGTAATCAATCAGCCCCAGCATTTT	CASSETGVINQPQHF
.	TRBV19	TRBJ1-2	.	TGTGCCAGTAGTATAGATACAGGAAGGATCTATGGCTACACCTTC	CASSIDTGRIYGYTF
.	TRBV12-5	TRBJ1-1	.	TGTGCTAGTGGTTTGACAGCAAAGAACACTGAAGCTTTCTTT	CASGLTAKNTEAFF
.	TRBV27	TRBJ2-3	.	TGTGCCAGCAGTTCCAGGGGCATGAAGAGGGAAGGTACGCAGTATTTT	CASSSRGMKREGTQYF
.	TRBV21-1	TRBJ2-1	.	TGTGCCAGCAGCAAAAGGATCGGACTAGCTTCTTACAATGAGCAGTTCTTC	CASSKRIGLASYNEQFF
.	TRBV6-1	TRBJ2-7	TRBD2	TGTGCCAGCAGTGAAGCCAAGATGGGACTAGTTGAGGGGTTGTCCTACGAGCAGTACTTC	CASSEAKMGLVEGLSYEQYF
.	TRBV6-1	TRBJ1-6	.	TGTGCCACCAACCTTAGACAGACATGGCATTCACCCCTCCACTTT	CATNLRQTWHSPLHF
.	TRBV7-9	TRBJ1-4	TRBD1	TGTGCCAGCAGCTTAACCGGGACAGTTAATGAAAAACTGTTTTTT	CASSLTGTVNEKLFF
.	TRBV5-1	TRBJ2-3	.	TGCGCCAGCAGCTTCTTTAAAGGGGGGGGCACAGATACGCAGTATTTT	CASSFFKGGGTDTQYF
.	TRBV5-6	TRBJ1-2	.	TGTGCCAGCAGCCCTCCGGGCCCCTACTTCTATGGCTACACCTTC	CASSPPGPYFYGYTF